This T cell receptor beta chain was sequenced during a study of T cell responses to AZD1222 COVID-19 vaccine. Study results and limitations: Repertoires were obtained solely post-peak T cell response. With two AZD1222 doses given, Spike-specific TCR breadth and depth both rose.

Details on this clone: What it recognizes is unknown.

TCRdb's copy holds only in-frame clones and misses some; the assay was immunoSEQ multiplex PCR. Of over 95,000 clones detected, more than 70% appear once; the ten largest clones hold 15% to 20%. The material was peripheral blood, obtained 28 days after the second AZD1222 dose. This sequence originates from an adult who received the AZD1222 COVID-19 vaccine.

The CDR3 loop is CASSSPGTSAISGANVLTF. The CDR3 DNA reads as TGTGCCAGTAGTTCACCAGGCACTAGCGCCATCTCTGGGGCCAACGTCCTGACTTTC. The rearrangement uses TRBV19 and TRBJ2-6; 7 nucleotides agree with TRBD2. The CDR3 totals 19 residues. The junction had 13 bases not matched to a gene; V was cut back by 5 bases and J by 0 bases. Germline loops: CDR1 LNHDA, CDR2 SQIVND (reference sequence). The full variable domain, in which reference TRBV19 and TRBJ2-6 provide the parts outside the CDR3, is DGGITQSPKYLFRKEGQNVTLSCEQNLNHDAMYWYRQDPGQGLRLIYYSQIVNDFQKGDIAEGYSVSREKKESFPLTVTSAQKNPTAFYLCASSSPGTSAISGANVLTFGAGSRLTVL.